This is a list of T cell receptor beta chains from one sample in a study of CD4+ T cells in melanoma. Profiling relied on immunoSEQ multiplex PCR, and the TCRdb table lists in-frame clones only, not all of them. The sample lists about 14,000 clones, 60% to 80% occurring once. What was sequenced was cells from a culture (not recorded whether cultured in vitro). The receptors come from a human donor with melanoma. CDR3s include the opening cysteine and the closing phenylalanine or tryptophan. D genes are given only for firm matches. Clone size, where shown, is once, few, many, or a class for clones that have expanded.

>TRBV10-1|TRBJ1-1|NA|medium-sized
TGCGCCAGCCGCTGGCCCCGAGAAGCTTTCTTT
CASRWPREAFF
>TRBV28|TRBJ1-2|NA|NA
TGTGCCAGCAGTTTGTCCCCGCTCCGACACAACTATGGCTACACCTTC
CASSLSPLRHNYGYTF
>TRBV5-4|TRBJ1-1|NA|NA
TGTGCCAGCAGCCCTTACAGGGTTGATAGCACTGAAGCTTTCTTT
CASSPYRVDSTEAFF
>TRBV7-3|TRBJ2-1|NA|few
TGTGCCAGCAGATTAGAAAGTAGCTCCTACAATGAGCAGTTCTTC
CASRLESSSYNEQFF
>TRBV5-1|TRBJ2-5|TRBD2|once
TGCGACAGCAGCGGGAGCGGGGGGATGGAGACCCAGTACTTC
CDSSGSGGMETQYF
>TRBV18|TRBJ1-5|NA|NA
TGTGCCAGCTCACGTACGGGACCCGGCCTTTCTCTTCAGCCCCAGCATTTT
CASSRTGPGLSLQPQHF
>TRBV7-3|TRBJ2-3|NA|NA
TGTGCCAGCAGCTTAGCGCGGACAGATACGCAGTATTTT
CASSLARTDTQYF
>TRBV5-1|TRBJ1-2|NA|NA
TGCGCCAGCAGCTTGGTGGGGGCTGAGGGCTACACCTTC
CASSLVGAEGYTF
>TRBV4-1|TRBJ2-1|TRBD2|NA
TGCGCCAGCAGCCATGAGACTAGCGGGGGTTACAATGAGCAGTTCTTC
CASSHETSGGYNEQFF
>TRBV4-2|TRBJ1-2|NA|NA
TGTGCCAGCAGCTCAGATGACAGGTCCTTGTCGGGCTACACCTTC
CASSSDDRSLSGYTF
>TRBV6-1|TRBJ1-2|TRBD1|once
TGTGCCAGCAGTGCACCGGGACAGGGGTTTCGTGGCTACACCTTC
CASSAPGQGFRGYTF
>TRBV7-2|TRBJ1-1|NA|NA
TGTGCCAGCAGCTCTGGACCAACCCAAACCCAGGCTTTCTTT
CASSSGPTQTQAFF
>TRBV5-1|TRBJ2-3|TRBD2|NA
TGCGCCAGCAGTCGGGGTCTAGCGGGGGGAGATACGCAGTATTTT
CASSRGLAGGDTQYF
>TRBV5-1|TRBJ2-6|NA|NA
TGCGCCAGCACCCCCGAAAGCTCTGGGGCCAACGTCCTGACTTTC
CASTPESSGANVLTF
>TRBV14|TRBJ2-1|TRBD2|once
TGTGCCAGCAGCCAATGGGCGGGGGGAAAGAATGAGCAGTTCTTC
CASSQWAGGKNEQFF
>TRBV21-1|TRBJ2-7|NA|NA
TGTGCCAGCAGCAAATGCCCTTGGGGGGGGGTGAGCGAGCAGTACTTC
CASSKCPWGGVSEQYF
>TRBV7-9|TRBJ1-3|TRBD1|few
TGTGCCAGCAGCCGCACCGACAGGGGTGGAAGGAACACCATATATTTT
CASSRTDRGGRNTIYF
>TRBV4-1|TRBJ2-5|TRBD2|NA
TGCGCCAGCAGCCAAAGACTAGCGGGGGCCCAAGAGACCCAGTACTTC
CASSQRLAGAQETQYF
>TRBV9|TRBJ1-1|TRBD1|few
TGTGCCAGCAGCGATGGGACAGGGTATTGGACGGGCACTGAAGCTTTCTTT
CASSDGTGYWTGTEAFF
>TRBV2|TRBJ2-3|NA|NA
TGTGCCAGCAGTGTAGGGCCGAAACATACGCAGTATTTT
CASSVGPKHTQYF
>TRBV5-1|TRBJ1-5|NA|NA
TGCGCCAGCAGCCCCGGAGGTAGCAATCAGCCCCAGCATTTT
CASSPGGSNQPQHF
>TRBV5-1|TRBJ1-6|NA|NA
TGCGCCAGCAGCGAAGCCAGCTCCTATAATTCACCCCTCCACTTT
CASSEASSYNSPLHF
>TRBV7-6|TRBJ2-3|TRBD2|NA
TGTGCCAGCAGCCACCGGCTAGCGGGGGGTACAGATACGCAGTATTTT
CASSHRLAGGTDTQYF
>TRBV5-5|TRBJ1-1|TRBD1|NA
TGTGCCAGCAACGGGGGACCAGGGGGCGGGGGTGAATCTGAAGCTTTCTTT
CASNGGPGGGGESEAFF
>TRBV4-1|TRBJ2-7|TRBD1|NA
TGCGCCAGCAAAAAGACAGGGGATAACTACGAGCAGTACTTC
CASKKTGDNYEQYF
>TRBV27|TRBJ2-5|TRBD2|NA
TGTGCCAGCAGTTCCCCTACTAGCGGTCAAGAGACCCAGTACTTC
CASSSPTSGQETQYF
>TRBV12-5|TRBJ2-2|TRBD1|NA
TGTGCTAGTGGTTTGATGACAGGGGTTGTCGGGGAGCTGTTTTTT
CASGLMTGVVGELFF
>TRBV5-8|TRBJ1-5|TRBD1|NA
TGTGCCAGCAGTGGGACAGGGCTTAGTCAGCCCCAGCATTTT
CASSGTGLSQPQHF
>TRBV19|TRBJ2-2|TRBD1|few
TGTGCCAGTAGTCCGGGACAGGGGGCCGGGGAGCTGTTTTTT
CASSPGQGAGELFF
>TRBV5-1|TRBJ1-6|NA|NA
TGCGCCAGCAGCCCGGGAGGGGCTCAGAGCTCCTATAATTCACCCCTCCACTTT
CASSPGGAQSSYNSPLHF
>TRBV19|TRBJ2-2|TRBD1|NA
TGTGCCAGTAGTCGGTCAGGGGGAACCGGGGAGCTGTTTTTT
CASSRSGGTGELFF
>TRBV7-2|TRBJ2-3|NA|NA
TGTGCCAGCAGCCCGGGCGCTTGGGGGGAGATCACAGATACGCAGTATTTT
CASSPGAWGEITDTQYF
>TRBV7-9|TRBJ2-3|NA|NA
TGTGCCAGCAGCCAGAGTGCGGGGGCGGATACGCAGTATTTT
CASSQSAGADTQYF
>TRBV7-9|TRBJ2-3|NA|NA
TGTGCCAGCAGCTCCCGGGCCACAGATACGCAGTATTTT
CASSSRATDTQYF
>TRBV5-5|TRBJ2-7|NA|NA
TGTGCCAGCAGCTTGGTAGAGAGGTCCTACGAGCAGTACTTC
CASSLVERSYEQYF
>TRBV9|TRBJ1-2|TRBD1|NA
TGTGCCAGCACCTACCAGACAGGGGGCTATGGCTACACCTTC
CASTYQTGGYGYTF
>TRBV29-1|TRBJ2-7|NA|few
TGCAGCGTTGTTAAGGGAGGCGAGCAGTACTTC
CSVVKGGEQYF
>TRBV7-2|TRBJ1-6|NA|NA
TGTGCCAGCAGCGCCAGATGGGATTCACCCCTCCACTTT
CASSARWDSPLHF
>TRBV10-3|TRBJ1-1|NA|NA
TGTGCCATCAGCACGGGCTGGGACACTGAAGCTTTCTTT
CAISTGWDTEAFF